The rows below give T cell receptor beta chains drawn from one sample of a study of T cells in Graves' hyperthyroidism and ophthalmopathy. TCRdb redid the calling of the multiplex PCR reads with MiXCR, one entry per CDR3 protein. This sample has fewer than 400,000 distinct CDR3 sequences, with 11% to 15% found just once. Sample: blood. Receptors originate from a man aged 45-60 years with Graves' ophthalmopathy. The CDR3 runs from the conserved cysteine through the conserved F or W. Each record gives: J gene, D gene, V gene, CDR3 length, clone size, CDR3 DNA, CDR3 protein. D genes are given only for firm matches. Clone size is not always given. Where it is, it says once, few, many or a class for expanded clones.

>TRBJ2-1|TRBD2|TRBV20-1|17|many
TGCAGTGCTAGAAGCCCCGGGGCTAGCGGGATGAGTAATGAGCAGTTCTTC
CSARSPGASGMSNEQFF
>TRBJ2-3|TRBD2|TRBV6-2/TRBV6-3|15|.
TGTGCCAGCGAGCCCGGGAGGGCCTTGGCAGATACGCAGTATTTT
CASEPGRALADTQYF
>TRBJ2-7|.|TRBV5-1|15|many
TGCGCCAGCAGCGGCACCGGACACTCCTCCTACGAGCAGTACTTC
CASSGTGHSSYEQYF
>TRBJ1-3|.|TRBV7-3|16|.
TGTGCCAGCAGCCGGCATCCAGGGACTTCTGGAAGCACCATATATTTT
CASSRHPGTSGSTIYF
>TRBJ1-2|.|TRBV7-9|11|.
TGTGCCAGCAGCTTGGGACGTGGCTACACCTTC
CASSLGRGYTF
>TRBJ1-2|.|TRBV5-1|16|many
TGCGCCAGCAGCCCGGGAGGTCAGGCCGGTGGGTATGGCTACACCTTC
CASSPGGQAGGYGYTF
>TRBJ1-1|TRBD1|TRBV20-1|13|many
TGCAGTGCGTGGGACAGCCCAAACACTGAAGCTTTCTTT
CSAWDSPNTEAFF
>TRBJ2-1|.|TRBV5-5|14|many
TGTGCCAGCAGCATATACGGGAGCGGCTATGAGCAGTTCTTC
CASSIYGSGYEQFF
>TRBJ2-5|.|TRBV3-1|12|many
TGTGCCAGCAGCCAAGACCACCGTATCCAGTACTTC
CASSQDHRIQYF
>TRBJ1-5|.|TRBV12-5|17|many
TGTGCTAGTGGTTTGGTTTTGGGGGGGTATAGCAATCAGCCCCAGCATTTT
CASGLVLGGYSNQPQHF
>TRBJ2-1|.|TRBV12-3/TRBV12-4|14|many
TGTGCCAGCAGCGATACAGGGGCTGCGGGGAAGCAGTTCTTC
CASSDTGAAGKQFF
>TRBJ2-5|.|TRBV10-3|14|many
TGTGCCATCAGCGTCTCGGGGTCAGGGGAGACCCAGTACTTC
CAISVSGSGETQYF
>TRBJ2-1|TRBD1|TRBV20-1|13|many
TGCAGTGCGGCCGGGACAGGCTCGGGAGAGCAGTTCTTC
CSAAGTGSGEQFF
>TRBJ1-4|.|TRBV4-1|15|.
TGCGCCAGCAGCCAAGGGATAGCAACTAATGAAAAACTGTTTTTT
CASSQGIATNEKLFF
>TRBJ2-2|.|TRBV15|14|.
TGTGCCACCAGCAGAGGCGGGAACACCGGGGAGCTGTTTTTT
CATSRGGNTGELFF
>TRBJ2-3|TRBD1|TRBV11-3|14|many
TGTGCCAGCAGCTTTTCGACAGGGCGAGATACGCAGTATTTT
CASSFSTGRDTQYF
>TRBJ1-6|.|TRBV4-2|15|.
TGTGCCAGCAGTCGTGGGGGGCTGGAAAATTCACCCCTCCACTTT
CASSRGGLENSPLHF
>TRBJ1-2|TRBD1|TRBV6-5|14|.
TGTGCCAGCAGTTACTCGAAGGACAGGAGTGGCTACACCTTC
CASSYSKDRSGYTF
>TRBJ2-7|.|TRBV25-1|15|few
TGTGCCAGCAGTGAAATTGGGACCGACATCGGCGAGCAGTACTTC
CASSEIGTDIGEQYF
>TRBJ2-5|.|TRBV11-2|14|.
TGTGCCAGCAGCTTAAAGGGAGAGAAGCTGGCGGGTCACTTC
CASSLKGEKLAGHF
>TRBJ2-2|.|TRBV2|12|.
TGTGCCAGCAGGATGGGGGCCGGGGAGCTGTTTTTT
CASRMGAGELFF
>TRBJ2-1|TRBD2|TRBV11-2|15|many
TGTGCCAGCAGCCCTCGGACTAGCGGGAGCCATGAGCAGTTCTTC
CASSPRTSGSHEQFF
>TRBJ1-6|.|TRBV29-1|12|.
TGCAGCGTTGTTAGGACGGCGCTTCCCCTCCACTTT
CSVVRTALPLHF
>TRBJ1-1|.|TRBV2|15|many
TGTGCCAGCAGTGAATCTCGGCAGTCGGACACTGAAGCTTTCTTT
CASSESRQSDTEAFF
>TRBJ1-1|.|TRBV9|15|few
TGTGCCAGCAGCGGGGGGGGAGGGCAGGGCACTGAAGCTTTCTTT
CASSGGGGQGTEAFF
>TRBJ1-4|.|TRBV11-2|16|many
TGTGCCAGCAGCTTAGTCGGGACCCCCAGCCCCGAAAAACTGTTTTTT
CASSLVGTPSPEKLFF
>TRBJ1-2|.|TRBV13|15|many
TGTGCCAGCAGCTTAGGTTACAGCCGTGAGCGGGGCTACACCTTC
CASSLGYSRERGYTF
>TRBJ1-2|TRBD1|TRBV7-9|13|many
TGTGCCAGCAGCTTAGCACAGGGGTTTGGCTACACCTTC
CASSLAQGFGYTF
>TRBJ2-1|TRBD1|TRBV18|15|many
TGTGCCAGCTCACTCGAACAGGGGGCCTACAATGAGCAGTTCTTC
CASSLEQGAYNEQFF
>TRBJ2-7|.|TRBV29-1|11|.
TGCAGCGTCCTTATAGCGTACGAGCAGTACTTC
CSVLIAYEQYF
>TRBJ2-2|.|TRBV24-1|16|few
TGTGCCACCAGTGATCTTCGATCCCAGTACACCGGGGAGCTGTTTTTT
CATSDLRSQYTGELFF
>TRBJ1-1|TRBD1|TRBV15|16|few
TGTGCCACCAGCAGAGGGTTAGGGACAGGGGACACTGAAGCTTTCTTT
CATSRGLGTGDTEAFF
>TRBJ2-6|.|TRBV13|19|.
TGTGCCAGCAGCTTAGCGATAGAACAGGGAGAGGCTGGGGCCAACGTCCTGACTTTC
CASSLAIEQGEAGANVLTF
>TRBJ2-5|.|TRBV5-4|12|many
TGTGCCAGCTATGGGCGAGGCGAGACCCAGTACTTC
CASYGRGETQYF
>TRBJ2-5|.|TRBV3-1|13|many
TGTGCCACCTCCTTCTGGATCGAAGAGACCCAGTACTTC
CATSFWIEETQYF
>TRBJ2-1|.|TRBV27|13|few
TGTGCCAGCAGCAACGAAGGATACAATGAGCAGTTCTTC
CASSNEGYNEQFF
>TRBJ2-7|TRBD1|TRBV6-9|16|few
TGTGCCAGCAGTTATAGTTTGGGACAGGGGGTTAACGAGCAGTACTTC
CASSYSLGQGVNEQYF
>TRBJ2-7|.|TRBV5-1|13|many
TGCGCCAGCAGCTTGGCCTCGACCTACGAGCAGTACTTC
CASSLASTYEQYF
>TRBJ2-1|TRBD2|TRBV30|15|many
TGTGCCTGGAGTTTTTGGGGACTAGCTAACAATGAGCAGTTCTTC
CAWSFWGLANNEQFF
>TRBJ2-1|.|TRBV7-9|12|.
TGTGCCAGCACGGAGCTCACCAATGAGCAGTTCTTC
CASTELTNEQFF
>TRBJ2-1|TRBD2|TRBV5-1|15|many
TGCGCCAGCAGGGAGACTAGCGGGAGTAGGGATGAGCAGTTCTTC
CASRETSGSRDEQFF
>TRBJ2-3|.|TRBV20-1|14|many
TGCAGTGCTACTCGGGGAACTAGCACAGATACGCAGTATTTT
CSATRGTSTDTQYF
>TRBJ2-2|TRBD2|TRBV15|18|few
TGTGCCACCAGCAGCCTCGATGGGCTAGCGGGGAACACCGGGGAGCTGTTTTTT
CATSSLDGLAGNTGELFF
>TRBJ2-4|TRBD2|TRBV4-1|15|.
TGCGCCAGCAGCGGAACCGGGACTAGTAAAAACATTCAGTACTTC
CASSGTGTSKNIQYF
>TRBJ2-3|TRBD2|TRBV28|15|few
TGTGCCAGCAGTCCCCATAGCGGGGGCACAGATACGCAGTATTTT
CASSPHSGGTDTQYF
>TRBJ2-3|.|TRBV5-1|17|many
TGCGCCAGCAGCTTGGCGGTATCTGGGGAAGGGACAGATACGCAGTATTTT
CASSLAVSGEGTDTQYF
>TRBJ2-5|TRBD1|TRBV18|14|many
TGTGCCAGCTCCGCGACAGGGGGCGGAGAGACCCAGTACTTC
CASSATGGGETQYF
>TRBJ2-3|.|TRBV5-1|18|many
TGCGCCAGCAGCCCACCTCGGGGGTTCGGGGAGAGCACAGATACGCAGTATTTT
CASSPPRGFGESTDTQYF
>TRBJ2-2|.|TRBV19|14|few
TGTGCCAGTAGTATAAAGGCCGCGACCGGGGAGCTGTTTTTT
CASSIKAATGELFF
>TRBJ2-4|.|TRBV19|16|.
TGTGCCAGTAGTAGTGGCCAGGGGATAGCCAGAAACATTCAGTACTTC
CASSSGQGIARNIQYF